What follows are 32 T cell receptor beta chains derived from one specimen sequenced in a study of T cell repertoires in cytomegalovirus infection (dated by TCRdb to the late 2010s). Sequenced using an Illumina HiSeq 1500. TCRdb reran the public reads through fastp at Q25 and MiXCR, keeping productive beta chains. Rows with one shared CDR3 protein collapse into an entry with the most common genes and DNA. The sample table shows almost 500,000 distinct CDR3 sequences, and roughly 10% are seen once. Together, the top ten hold roughly 10% of the sample. The sample comprised PBMCs. The source of these receptors is a human donor in good health (CMV status not recorded). Some clones in this sample may be carry-over from other donors' samples.

The sample holds many counts of this clonotype. The genes are TRBV29-1 and TRBJ1-1, with a possible D match to TRBD1 (5 bases). The V gene's germline CDR1 is SQVTM and CDR2 ANQGSEA. Trimming removed 3 bases from V and 1 base from J, with 24 bases in between. The length of the CDR3 is 18 residues. CDR3 DNA sequence: TGCAGCGTTGACCCAGACGGGGAATGGGGGGTACCGAACACTGAAGCTTTCTTT. This sequence encodes CSVDPDGEWGVPNTEAFF.

This clonotype was found many times. This chain links TRBV7-2 with TRBJ2-2; perhaps TRBD2 as D (5 bases). Germline V gene lookup returns CDR1 SGHTA and CDR2 FQGNSA. The CDR3 runs 15 residues. Trimming cost V 5 bases and J 5 bases, with 15 bases left between them. CDR3 DNA sequence: TGTGCCAGCAGCCCCGAGGGCCCCGGGACCGGGGAGCTGTTTTTT. As protein: CASSPEGPGTGELFF.

This clonotype showed up many times. The J gene is TRBJ1-4, the V gene TRBV6-1, with D tentatively TRBD1 (5 bases). The CDR3 is 18 amino acids. The germline V gene has CDR1 MNHNS and CDR2 SASEGT. Trimming cost V 1 base and J 5 bases, with 20 bases left between them. The CDR3: CASSEVTSHRTGNEKLFF. As DNA, the CDR3 is TGTGCCAGCAGTGAAGTGACTTCACACAGGACGGGAAATGAAAAACTGTTTTTT.

Only a few counts were recorded for this clonotype. The chain links TRBV28 to TRBJ2-7; 7 positions match TRBD1. The CDR3 consists of 18 residues. Unmatched junction bases numbered 23, after V lost 7 bases and J lost 5 bases. Germline V gives CDR1 MDHEN, CDR2 SYDVKM. In DNA form, the CDR3 reads TGTGCCAGCACCTTGACGCTCAGGGGGTCGGGAAGGGGGCACGAGCAGTACTTC. It codes for CASTLTLRGSGRGHEQYF.

This clonotype was detected ten times or more. The rearrangement links TRBV5-6 to TRBJ2-7; 8 nucleotides agree with TRBD1. Trimming removed 1 base from V and 5 bases from J; junction bases left unmatched: 14. The CDR3 runs to 17 residues. Germline loops: CDR1 SGHDT, CDR2 YYEEEE. The CDR3: CASSLMQGAPSLNEQYF. The CDR3 nucleotides are TGTGCCAGCAGCTTGATGCAGGGGGCCCCTTCCTTGAACGAGCAGTACTTC.

At least ten counts were recorded for this clonotype. V usage is TRBV5-1 and J usage is TRBJ1-2, with D perhaps matching TRBD1 (6 bases). Germline CDR1 reads SGHRS; CDR2 reads YFSETQ. This CDR3 comprises 12 residues. V lost 4 bases, J lost 5 bases, and 9 bases lay in between. The DNA for the CDR3 is TGCGCCAGCAGCATAACAGGGTATGGCTACACCTTC. Residues: CASSITGYGYTF.

This clonotype was counted ten times or more. The chain links TRBV19 to TRBJ1-1, with D unclear. The V gene lost 3 bases and the J gene lost 1 base, with 6 bases spanning the gap. Per the germline V gene, CDR1 is LNHDA and CDR2 is SQIVND (reference sequence). This CDR3 comprises 13 residues. Written as DNA, the CDR3 is TGTGCCAGTAGTATTAAGGGGAACACTGAAGCTTTCTTT. Protein product: CASSIKGNTEAFF.

J is TRBJ2-2 and V is TRBV25-1; TRBD1 matches at 7 bases. V dropped 6 bases and J dropped 7; count of bases not matched to a gene: 8. The CDR3 runs 14 residues. Germline CDR1 MGHDK, CDR2 SYGVNS. The CDR3 loop reads CASREQGLGGELFF. Here the CDR3 DNA reads TGTGCCAGCAGGGAACAGGGGTTGGGCGGGGAGCTGTTTTTT.

The genes are TRBV6-5 and TRBJ1-6, with D perhaps TRBD1 (5 bases). Deletions cut 6 bases from V and 6 bases from J, with 12 bases between. The CDR3 runs 14 residues. Germline values: CDR1 MNHEY, CDR2 SVGAGI. The CDR3 nucleotides are TGTGCCAGCAGGAACCCAGGGATTAATTCACCCCTCCACTTT. Translated: CASRNPGINSPLHF.

This clonotype was picked up many times. The genes are TRBV29-1 and TRBJ2-5; D may be TRBD1 (6 bases). Germline lookup yields CDR1 SQVTM and CDR2 ANQGSEA. V was cut by 4 bases and J by 7 bases, with 19 bases left in between. The CDR3 is made up of 14 amino acids. The CDR3 nucleotides read TGCAGCGTTGTCGTGGGGACAACCCAGGGGACCCAGTACTTC. It yields the protein CSVVVGTTQGTQYF.

This clonotype was seen a few times. The chain joins TRBV6-5 to TRBJ1-3; no clear D gene. CDR3 size: 17 residues. The V end lost 1 base, the J end lost 0 bases, and 13 bases lay between the germline ends. Per germline, CDR1 MNHEY and CDR2 SVGAGI. The CDR3 sequence is CASSYWPSGDSGNTIYF. Written as DNA, the CDR3 is TGTGCCAGCAGTTACTGGCCGAGTGGGGACTCTGGAAACACCATATATTTT.

The V call is TRBV27, the J call TRBJ1-5; 8 positions match TRBD1. From germline, CDR1 is MNHEY and CDR2 SMNVEV (reference sequence). V dropped 3 bases and J dropped 2; count of bases not matched to a gene: 6. The CDR3 has 16 residues. The CDR3 sequence: CASSFTGGLGNQPQHF. In nucleotides, the CDR3 is TGTGCCAGCAGTTTCACAGGGGGTTTGGGCAATCAGCCCCAGCATTTT.

Regarding this clonotype: A read error may produce the germline difference seen at one junction end. V gene TRBV18 combines with J gene TRBJ1-5, with D possibly matching TRBD1 (6 bases). The CDR3 is made up of 16 amino acids. Germline CDR1 is KGHSH and CDR2 is LQKENI. The CDR3, as DNA: TGTGCCAGCTCAACCGATCCCGCGGGGGGCAATCAGTCCCAGCATTTT. Encoded protein: CASSTDPAGGNQSQHF.

This clonotype has ten or more counts. This chain connects TRBV5-1 to TRBJ1-5, with D unclear. This CDR3 has 17 residues. CDR1 and CDR2 from the germline V gene are SGHRS and YFSETQ. V was shortened by 3 bases and J by 4 bases, with 20 bases between the two germline ends. CDR3 amino acids: CASSYGDLPKSNQPQHF. The CDR3 region has the DNA TGCGCCAGCAGCTACGGTGACCTCCCGAAGTCAAATCAGCCCCAGCATTTT.

This clonotype was found many times. This chain links TRBV12-3 or TRBV12-4 with TRBJ1-1; D gene unclear. There are 14 residues in the CDR3. V was pared by 1 base and J by 4 bases, with 10 bases between. CDR3 nucleotides: TGTGCCAGCAGTTTAGAAATATGGGGCACTGAAGCTTTCTTT. It specifies CASSLEIWGTEAFF.

There are many counts of this clonotype. This chain joins TRBV24-1 and TRBJ2-5; the D call may be TRBD1 or TRBD2 (5 bases each). The V end lost 5 bases, the J end lost 5 bases, and 11 bases lay between the germline ends. The CDR3 consists of 13 residues. Germline V lookup: CDR1 KGHDR, CDR2 SFDVKD. DNA of the CDR3: TGTGCCACCAGTGGGACGGGACGGGAGACCCAGTACTTC. This gives the protein CATSGTGRETQYF.

This sequence joins TRBV20-1 and TRBJ2-1, with D maybe TRBD2 (6 bases). Germline lookup yields CDR1 DFQATT and CDR2 SNEGSKA (reference sequence). Trimming cost V 2 bases and J 2 bases, with 10 bases left between them. This CDR3 has 14 residues. CDR3 in amino acids: CSARMEGAYNEQFF. CDR3 bases: TGCAGTGCTAGAATGGAGGGCGCCTACAATGAGCAGTTCTTC.

This clonotype has at least ten counts. CDR3 DNA: TGTGCCAGCAGTCGCGCGGGGGGACGGGGCACCGGGGAGCTGTTTTTT. This encodes CASSRAGGRGTGELFF. The chain joins TRBV6-1 to TRBJ2-2; 8 bases are a match to TRBD2. Looked up from germline, CDR1 is MNHNS and CDR2 is SASEGT. The ends lost 5 bases at V and 4 bases at J; junction bases unmatched: 9. This CDR3 region has 16 residues.

This clonotype occurred many times. Written as DNA, the CDR3 is TGTGCCAGCAGCTTACTAGGCGGGAGGGGCGCAGATACGCAGTATTTT. This sequence encodes CASSLLGGRGADTQYF. This rearrangement joins TRBV7-2 to TRBJ2-3, with 9 bases that match TRBD2. CDR3 size: 16 residues. The germline V gene encodes CDR1 SGHTA and CDR2 FQGNSA. The junction had 7 bases not matched to a gene; V was cut back by 2 bases and J by 4 bases.

This clonotype was counted many times. The rearrangement joins TRBV29-1 to TRBJ1-2; a weak D match, TRBD1 (6 bases). CDR1 and CDR2 (germline): SQVTM, ANQGSEA. V lost 7 bases to trimming and J lost 3 bases, with 15 bases between them. The CDR3 sequence is 13 residues long. The CDR3 here is CSDGSGQDYGYTF. CDR3 DNA sequence: TGCAGCGATGGATCGGGACAAGACTATGGCTACACCTTC. Combining the CDR3 with reference TRBV29-1 and TRBJ1-2 gives the whole variable domain SAVISQKPSRDICQRGTSLTIQCQVDSQVTMMFWYRQQPGQSLTLIATANQGSEATYESGFVIDKFPISRPNLTFSTLTVSNMSPEDSSIYLCSDGSGQDYGYTFGSGTRLTVV.

This clonotype was observed at least ten times. V is TRBV29-1 and J is TRBJ1-3; TRBD1 matches at 9 bases. This CDR3 region has 14 residues. Germline V gene data show CDR1 as SQVTM and CDR2 as ANQGSEA. V shed 4 bases, J shed 2 bases, and the junction held 3 bases outside the gene matches. The CDR3 spells CSVVGTGTGNTIYF. The DNA of the CDR3 is TGCAGCGTTGTGGGGACAGGGACTGGAAACACCATATATTTT.

This clonotype has a count of ten or more. V gene TRBV19 combines with J gene TRBJ1-2; D remains unclear. CDR1 is LNHDA and CDR2 is SQIVND in the germline V gene (reference sequence). This CDR3 contains 14 residues. V was pared by 6 bases and J by 4 bases, with 15 bases between. Here the CDR3 DNA reads TGTGCCAGTAGAGCCGAGGCCTCGTTCTATGGCTACACCTTC. It yields the protein CASRAEASFYGYTF.

The V gene is TRBV14, the J gene TRBJ2-3; 11 bases match TRBD2. Unmatched junction bases numbered 5, after V lost 2 bases and J lost 4 bases. The CDR3 runs to 16 residues. Looked up from germline, CDR1 is SGHDN and CDR2 is FVKESK. The CDR3 DNA follows: TGTGCCAGCAGCCAACTAGCGGGGGGACGGGCAGATACGCAGTATTTT. This encodes CASSQLAGGRADTQYF. Looking up the rest from reference TRBV14 and TRBJ2-3 gives the full variable domain: EAGVTQFPSHSVIEKGQTVTLRCDPISGHDNLYWYRRVMGKEIKFLLHFVKESKQDESGMPNNRFLAERTGGTYSTLKVQPAELEDSGVYFCASSQLAGGRADTQYFGPGTRLTVL.

In its sample, this clonotype was seen many times. The rearrangement uses TRBV11-1 and TRBJ1-2; D gene unclear. Looked up from germline, CDR1 is SGHAT and CDR2 is FQDESV (reference sequence). The CDR3 loop spans 15 amino acids. Between the trimmed V and J ends, which lost 3 bases and 5 bases, there was a span of 16 bases. CDR3 amino acids: CASSLGGILGYGYTF. The CDR3 nucleotides read TGTGCCAGCAGCTTGGGCGGCATCTTGGGGTATGGCTACACCTTC.

In its sample, this clonotype was seen many times. The gene calls are TRBV12-3 or TRBV12-4 and TRBJ1-5; D gene unclear. The V end was cut by 6 bases, the J end by 4 bases, with 22 bases between. CDR3 length: 17 residues. The CDR3 DNA reads TGTGCCAGCAGCCCCCGCAGAAAGTTAACAGCGAATCAGCCCCAGCATTTT. It translates to CASSPRRKLTANQPQHF.

V is TRBV20-1 and J is TRBJ2-3, with D tentatively TRBD2 (6 bases). V lost 5 bases, J lost 3 bases, and 9 bases lay in between. This CDR3 spans 12 amino acids. Germline CDR1 reads DFQATT; CDR2 reads SNEGSKA (reference sequence). In DNA, the CDR3 is TGCAGTGCTGGACGGGGGACAGATACGCAGTATTTT. Translated, it gives CSAGRGTDTQYF.

In its sample, this clonotype was seen many times. The rearrangement uses TRBV12-3 or TRBV12-4 and TRBJ1-5; tentatively, D is TRBD1 (5 bases). Trimming took 3 bases from V and 4 from J, leaving 10 bases between them. The CDR3 runs to 14 residues. The CDR3 reads CASSFGGWNQPQHF. The CDR3 nucleotides are TGTGCCAGCAGTTTCGGGGGTTGGAATCAGCCCCAGCATTTT.

This chain uses TRBV20-1 with TRBJ1-1; D may be TRBD1 (6 bases). V lost 5 bases to trimming and J lost 9 bases, with 19 bases between them. This CDR3 comprises 13 residues. Germline values: CDR1 DFQATT, CDR2 SNEGSKA (reference sequence). CDR3 in amino acids: CSAPHPGDNQAFF. In DNA form, the CDR3 reads TGCAGTGCTCCCCACCCCGGGGACAATCAAGCTTTCTTT.

This clonotype has at least ten counts. The CDR3 DNA reads as TGTGCCAGCACTACAGGGGGCCCCATGAACACTGAAGCTTTCTTT. Protein sequence: CASTTGGPMNTEAFF. V and J are TRBV12-3 or TRBV12-4 and TRBJ1-1, with TRBD1 matching over 9 bases. The ends lost 7 bases at V and 0 bases at J; junction bases unmatched: 6. The CDR3 length is 15 residues.

In this sample, this clonotype turned up a few times. This rearrangement joins TRBV7-8 to TRBJ1-1; perhaps TRBD1 as D (5 bases). Germline values: CDR1 SGHVS, CDR2 FQNEAQ. V lost 7 bases to trimming and J lost 2 bases, with 14 bases between them. The CDR3 covers 14 residues. The CDR3 loop reads CASTWEGRNTEAFF. The CDR3 nucleotides read TGTGCCAGCACTTGGGAGGGGCGAAACACTGAAGCTTTCTTT.

This clonotype was detected a few times. The rearrangement joins TRBV10-3 to TRBJ2-2; no clear D. Deletions cut 2 bases from V and 7 bases from J, with 17 bases between. The CDR3 contains 16 residues. The germline CDR1 and CDR2 sequences are ENHRY and SYGVKD. The CDR3 spells CAISELPLVSGGELFF. The CDR3 DNA follows: TGTGCCATCAGTGAGCTGCCTCTAGTATCGGGCGGGGAGCTGTTTTTT.

This clonotype has ten or more counts. The gene calls are TRBV27 and TRBJ2-1; 9 nucleotides match TRBD2. J was trimmed by 6 bases and V by 4 bases; bases with no gene match: 7. Per germline, CDR1 MNHEY and CDR2 SMNVEV (reference sequence). The CDR3 is made up of 15 amino acids. This CDR3 reads CASSSSSGSFNEQFF. CDR3 DNA: TGTGCCAGCAGTTCTAGTAGCGGGAGCTTCAATGAGCAGTTCTTC.